These 30 T cell receptor beta chains were all obtained from the same sample, sequenced in a study of vaccination effects on CD4 cells after COVID-19 (dated by TCRdb to about 2022). Library preparation was by the immunoSEQ multiplex PCR assay. TCRdb took this table from immuneACCESS and kept in-frame rearrangements with V and J called. Such tables lack part of the clones; where checked against another copy, unresolved V genes explain under half of the gap, and the rest is unexplained. The sample profile shows about 14,000 clones; about 72% of them were found once. Together, the top ten hold 8% to 10% of the sample. Their cognate antigens are unknown. The ViraFEST assay stimulated PBMC with viral peptide pools and then used TCR sequencing to identify antigen-specific CD4+ T cell clonotypes by expansion. After about 9 days of culture, CD4+ T cells were isolated with the EasySep CD4+ T cell isolation kit. Each participant got two doses of an mRNA SARS-CoV-2 vaccine, either BNT162b2 or mRNA-1273.

Sequenced here: CD4+ T cells from PBMCs cultured with SARS-CoV-2 spike peptides, sampled after COVID-19 vaccination. What this sample's cell subset or site label stands for: SARS-CoV-2 spike overlapping peptide pool stimulation. The source of these receptors is a human donor who received a COVID-19 vaccine.

V gene TRBV19 combines with J gene TRBJ2-3, with 10 positions matching TRBD2. CDR3 length: 17 residues. Germline V lookup: CDR1 LNHDA, CDR2 SQIVND (reference sequence). Trimming cost V 3 bases and J 3 bases; bases outside gene matches: 9. The CDR3 protein is CASSILSSGSRTDTQYF. The CDR3 region has the DNA TGTGCCAGTAGTATTCTGTCTAGCGGGAGTCGAACAGATACGCAGTATTTT. Full variable domain (rest looked up from reference TRBV19 and TRBJ2-3): DGGITQSPKYLFRKEGQNVTLSCEQNLNHDAMYWYRQDPGQGLRLIYYSQIVNDFQKGDIAEGYSVSREKKESFPLTVTSAQKNPTAFYLCASSILSSGSRTDTQYFGPGTRLTVL.

This rearrangement joins TRBV16 to TRBJ1-2, with 7 bases aligning to TRBD1. The CDR3 covers 14 residues. The trim removed 4 bases at V and 6 bases at J, leaving 8 bases unmatched. Germline CDR1 and CDR2: KGHSY and FQNENV. This CDR3 is CASSPSTGINGYTF. As DNA, the CDR3 is TGTGCCAGCAGCCCGTCGACAGGGATTAATGGCTACACCTTC.

This clone is categorized as medium-sized (0.01 to 0.1%). The chain is built from TRBV25-1 and TRBJ1-2, with D unresolved. The V end lost 4 bases, the J end lost 6 bases, and 9 bases lay between the germline ends. Germline V CDR1 and CDR2: MGHDK, SYGVNS. The CDR3 is 12 residues long. The CDR3 protein is CASSVLGHGYTF. In nucleotides, the CDR3 is TGTGCCAGCAGTGTTCTGGGCCATGGCTACACCTTC.

By sample share, this clone is medium-sized. This chain joins TRBV29-1 and TRBJ2-5; D gene ambiguous. V lost 4 bases, J lost 5 bases, and 11 bases lay in between. Germline CDR1 is SQVTM and CDR2 is ANQGSEA. This CDR3 region has 12 residues. The DNA for the CDR3 is TGCAGCGTTGTGGGTTACTCGGAGACCCAGTACTTC. Translation: CSVVGYSETQYF.

The chain has TRBV30 and TRBJ1-4; D ambiguous. Germline CDR1 and CDR2: GTSNPN and SVGIG (reference sequence). Between the trimmed V and J ends, which lost 0 bases and 8 bases, there was a span of 10 bases. There are 13 residues in the CDR3. This CDR3 reads CAWSVGRGEKLFF. As DNA, the CDR3 is TGTGCCTGGAGTGTAGGAAGAGGGGAAAAACTGTTTTTT.

This rearrangement joins TRBV29-1 to TRBJ1-2; the D gene is possibly TRBD1 (6 bases). Germline V gene sequence: CDR1 SQVTM, CDR2 ANQGSEA. V was trimmed by 4 bases and J by 3 bases, leaving 24 bases between them. There are 17 residues in the CDR3. The CDR3 region is CSVGVGSRGTSYYGYTF. CDR3 in DNA: TGCAGCGTTGGGGTAGGGTCGAGGGGGACAAGCTACTATGGCTACACCTTC.

The chain links TRBV6-5 to TRBJ1-2, with D hard to call. V was cut by 5 bases and J by 1 base, with 11 bases left in between. CDR1 and CDR2 (germline): MNHEY, SVGAGI. CDR3 length: 14 residues. CDR3 nucleotide sequence: TGTGCCAGCAGTAACGGAGGATTTAACTATGGCTACACCTTC. This codes for CASSNGGFNYGYTF.

The chain is built from TRBV30 and TRBJ2-7; 7 nucleotides agree with TRBD1. Germline values: CDR1 GTSNPN, CDR2 SVGIG (reference sequence). This CDR3 region has 12 residues. V dropped 7 bases and J dropped 5; count of bases not matched to a gene: 8. CDR3 nucleotides: TGTGCCTCTGGACAGGTATCAAACGAGCAGTACTTC. Translated: CASGQVSNEQYF.

The V call is TRBV27, the J call TRBJ2-7; D assignment may be TRBD1 or TRBD2 (5 bases each). V shed 8 bases and J shed 4 bases, with 18 bases lying between them. The CDR3 is 14 residues long. Germline V lookup: CDR1 MNHEY, CDR2 SMNVEV (reference sequence). The CDR3 DNA is TGTGCCAGCGGATCAGGGATTCCGGGGTACGAGCAGTACTTC. Translation: CASGSGIPGYEQYF.

This clone qualifies as medium-sized. V is TRBV6-5 and J is TRBJ1-1, with D hard to call. Germline V gives CDR1 MNHEY, CDR2 SVGAGI. Trimming took 5 bases from V and 7 from J, leaving 8 bases between them. This CDR3 comprises 11 residues. The CDR3 sequence is CASSNTFEAFF. DNA for the CDR3: TGTGCCAGCAGTAATACTTTTGAAGCTTTCTTT.

The gene calls are TRBV2 and TRBJ2-5; TRBD2 matches at 7 bases. This CDR3 spans 18 amino acids. Germline V gives CDR1 SNHLY, CDR2 FYNNEI. V was clipped by 4 bases and J by 4 bases; unmatched bases: 18. CDR3 coding DNA: TGTGCCAGCAGTGGTGTTTGGAGCAGCGGGACCTCCTTAGAGACCCAGTACTTC. Protein product: CASSGVWSSGTSLETQYF.

The rearrangement uses TRBV28 and TRBJ2-2; TRBD1 agrees at 7 bases. With V trimmed by 5 bases and J by 2 bases, 5 bases remained unmatched. The CDR3 covers 15 residues. Looked up from germline, CDR1 is MDHEN and CDR2 is SYDVKM. The chain's CDR3 is CASSRDRLNTGELFF. The CDR3, as DNA: TGTGCCAGCAGTCGGGACAGACTAAACACCGGGGAGCTGTTTTTT.

The chain combines TRBV11-3 with TRBJ2-1; no clear D gene. The CDR3 length is 14 residues. V lost 2 bases and J lost 7, with 12 bases in between. The germline V gene encodes CDR1 SGHNT and CDR2 YENEEA. The CDR3 is CASSLRGRKNEQFF. CDR3 in DNA: TGTGCCAGCAGCTTACGAGGAAGGAAAAATGAGCAGTTCTTC.

This chain links TRBV28 with TRBJ1-5; D unresolved. The ends were cut back, 6 bases at V and 3 bases at J, with 3 bases in the middle. The CDR3 has 11 amino acids. Looked up from germline, CDR1 is MDHEN and CDR2 is SYDVKM. The CDR3 nucleotides read TGTGCCAGCAGCGTCAATCAGCCCCAGCATTTT. It yields the protein CASSVNQPQHF. Together with reference TRBV28 and TRBJ1-5, the CDR3 gives the full variable domain: DVKVTQSSRYLVKRTGEKVFLECVQDMDHENMFWYRQDPGLGLRLIYFSYDVKMKEKGDIPEGYSVSREKKERFSLILESASTNQTSMYLCASSVNQPQHFGDGTRLSIL.

This clone is large in the sample. The chain is built from TRBV3-1 (or the pseudogene TRBV3-2) and TRBJ1-1, with 9 positions matching TRBD1. Per the germline V gene, CDR1 is LGHDT and CDR2 is YNNKEL (reference sequence). V dropped 4 bases and J dropped 7; count of bases not matched to a gene: 7. CDR3 length: 14 residues. This CDR3 is CASSPTGGRGEAFF. As DNA, the CDR3 is TGTGCCAGCAGCCCCACAGGGGGCAGGGGTGAAGCTTTCTTT.

In this sample, this clone turned up a few times. This rearrangement joins TRBV3-1 (or the pseudogene TRBV3-2) to TRBJ2-7; the match to TRBD2 covers 7 bases. This CDR3 has 14 amino acids. Trimming cost V 5 bases and J 4 bases; bases outside gene matches: 8. Germline values: CDR1 LGHDT, CDR2 YNNKEL (reference sequence). In DNA, the CDR3 is TGTGCCAGCAGCTCTTCTGGGGGAGGGTACGAGCAGTACTTC. Translating gives CASSSSGGGYEQYF.

V gene TRBV2 combines with J gene TRBJ1-1; D is ambiguous. The CDR3 spans 15 residues. The V end was cut by 5 bases, the J end by 4 bases, with 17 bases between. Germline V gene lookup returns CDR1 SNHLY and CDR2 FYNNEI. DNA for the CDR3: TGTGCCAGCAGTAAAACGACGGCCCGCGGCACTGAAGCTTTCTTT. Translated: CASSKTTARGTEAFF. Looking up the rest from reference TRBV2 and TRBJ1-1 gives the full variable domain: EPEVTQTPSHQVTQMGQEVILRCVPISNHLYFYWYRQILGQKVEFLVSFYNNEISEKSEIFDDQFSVERPDGSNFTLKIRSTKLEDSAMYFCASSKTTARGTEAFFGQGTRLTVV.

The chain has TRBV11-2 and TRBJ2-3; D is possibly TRBD2 (6 bases). Germline V gives CDR1 SGHAT, CDR2 FQNNGV. With 3 bases removed from V and 7 bases from J, the gap between germline ends came to 14 bases. The CDR3 has 14 residues. The CDR3 is CASSLVGGYHTQYF. CDR3 coding DNA: TGTGCCAGCAGCTTGGTGGGGGGATACCATACGCAGTATTTT.

V usage is TRBV7-9 and J usage is TRBJ1-1; TRBD1 matches at 7 bases. The CDR3 is 14 residues long. From germline, CDR1 is SEHNR and CDR2 FQNEAQ (reference sequence). Trimming cost V 2 bases and J 6 bases; bases outside gene matches: 6. CDR3 loop: CASSLRDSGAEAFF. The CDR3, as DNA: TGTGCCAGCAGCTTAAGGGACAGCGGGGCTGAAGCTTTCTTT. Looking up the rest from reference TRBV7-9 and TRBJ1-1 gives the full variable domain: DTGVSQNPRHKITKRGQNVTFRCDPISEHNRLYWYRQTLGQGPEFLTYFQNEAQLEKSRLLSDRFSAERPKGSFSTLEIQRTEQGDSAMYLCASSLRDSGAEAFFGQGTRLTVV.

The J gene is TRBJ2-3, the V gene TRBV7-9; possibly TRBD1 for D (5 bases). The V gene lost 2 bases and the J gene lost 6 bases, with 15 bases spanning the gap. CDR3 length equals 15 residues. Germline V gives CDR1 SEHNR, CDR2 FQNEAQ (reference sequence). In nucleotides, the CDR3 is TGTGCCAGCAGCTTAATCCCCAGGGATCCGGATACGCAGTATTTT. Translation: CASSLIPRDPDTQYF.

The V call is TRBV27, the J call TRBJ1-1; 7 nucleotides match TRBD1. With 4 bases clipped from V and 3 bases from J, the junction kept 5 bases outside the gene matches. The CDR3 length is 14 residues. CDR1 is MNHEY and CDR2 is SMNVEV in the germline V gene (reference sequence). The CDR3 protein is CASSSTGSDTEAFF. The DNA of the CDR3 is TGTGCCAGCAGTTCGACAGGGTCTGACACTGAAGCTTTCTTT.

The V call is TRBV28, the J call TRBJ2-3, with TRBD2 identical over 8 bases. The germline V gene encodes CDR1 MDHEN and CDR2 SYDVKM. CDR3 length equals 17 residues. Trimming removed 5 bases from V and 1 base from J; junction bases left unmatched: 11. CDR3 bases: TGTGCCAGCAGTCCCCCGAAAACTAGCGGAGGCACAGATACGCAGTATTTT. This translates into CASSPPKTSGGTDTQYF.

The gene calls are TRBV4-3 and TRBJ1-2, with D maybe TRBD1 (5 bases). V was trimmed by 1 base and J by 5 bases, leaving 14 bases between them. The CDR3 runs to 15 residues. The germline V gene has CDR1 LGHNA and CDR2 YSLEER. CDR3 DNA: TGCGCCAGCAGCCAAGGGAGGGACCCCTATTATGGCTACACCTTC. Translating it yields CASSQGRDPYYGYTF.

The chain recombines TRBV3-1 (or the pseudogene TRBV3-2) with TRBJ1-2; 7 nucleotides match TRBD1. V lost 6 bases, J lost 8 bases, and 9 bases stayed unmatched. Germline loops: CDR1 LGHDT, CDR2 YNNKEL (reference sequence). The CDR3 has 13 amino acids. CDR3 protein: CASSSGQVVGYTF. DNA for the CDR3: TGTGCCAGCAGTTCTGGACAGGTTGTAGGCTACACCTTC.

The V and J genes are TRBV4-3 and TRBJ2-3, with D uncertain. The ends were cut back, 4 bases at V and 2 bases at J, with 13 bases in the middle. In germline, CDR1 is LGHNA, CDR2 YSLEER. The CDR3 extends over 15 amino acids. DNA for the CDR3: TGCGCCAGCAGCCTAGTGGCAGGAGTCACAGATACGCAGTATTTT. Amino acids: CASSLVAGVTDTQYF.

This clone was found a few times. The CDR3 spells CASSLPRSNTGELFF. Written as DNA, the CDR3 is TGCGCCAGCAGCTTGCCCCGATCTAACACCGGGGAGCTGTTTTTT. This chain links TRBV5-1 with TRBJ2-2; no clear D. The CDR3 extends over 15 amino acids. Germline V gives CDR1 SGHRS, CDR2 YFSETQ. Deletions cut 1 base from V and 2 bases from J, with 9 bases between.

The chain joins TRBV2 to TRBJ1-1; 7 bases map to TRBD1. The J segment lost 5 bases and the V segment lost 8 bases, leaving 8 bases of the junction unmatched. The CDR3 runs to 13 residues. Germline V gives CDR1 SNHLY, CDR2 FYNNEI. CDR3 sequence: CASHLDRDTEAFF. In DNA form, the CDR3 reads TGTGCCAGCCACCTCGACAGGGATACTGAAGCTTTCTTT.

The chain is built from TRBV19 and TRBJ1-1; D gene unclear. This CDR3 has 14 residues. Per germline, CDR1 LNHDA and CDR2 SQIVND (reference sequence). Trimming removed 6 bases from V and 0 bases from J, with 11 bases in between. CDR3 sequence reads: CASRRQTMNTEAFF. The CDR3 nucleotides read TGTGCCAGTAGAAGGCAGACAATGAACACTGAAGCTTTCTTT.

By share, this clone ranks as medium-sized. This chain connects TRBV6-6 to TRBJ1-2, with D unclear. Germline values: CDR1 MNHNY, CDR2 SVGAGI (reference sequence). The CDR3 runs to 14 residues. Trimming removed 5 bases from V and 2 bases from J, with 12 bases in between. CDR3: CASSSRDPNYGYTF. For the CDR3, the DNA is TGTGCCAGCAGTAGCCGGGATCCCAACTATGGCTACACCTTC.

This clone occurred a few times. The J gene is TRBJ1-4, the V gene TRBV25-1, with TRBD1 matching over 11 bases. V was pared by 1 base and J by 0 bases, with 4 bases of the junction left unmatched. The CDR3 has 18 residues. CDR1 MGHDK and CDR2 SYGVNS come from the germline V gene. CDR3 sequence reads: CASSESGQGVPTNEKLFF. In DNA form, the CDR3 reads TGTGCCAGCAGTGAATCGGGACAGGGGGTTCCAACTAATGAAAAACTGTTTTTT.